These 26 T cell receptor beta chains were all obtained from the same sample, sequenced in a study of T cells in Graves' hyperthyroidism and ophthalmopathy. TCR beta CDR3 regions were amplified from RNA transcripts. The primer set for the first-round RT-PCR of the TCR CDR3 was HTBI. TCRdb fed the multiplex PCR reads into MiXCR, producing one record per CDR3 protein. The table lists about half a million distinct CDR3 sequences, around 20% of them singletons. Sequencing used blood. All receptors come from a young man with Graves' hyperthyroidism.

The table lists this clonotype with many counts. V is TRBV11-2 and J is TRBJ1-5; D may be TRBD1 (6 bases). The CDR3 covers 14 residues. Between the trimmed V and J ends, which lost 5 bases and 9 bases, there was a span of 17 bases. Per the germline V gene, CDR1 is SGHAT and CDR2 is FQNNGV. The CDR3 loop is CASSEQGLSGPQHF. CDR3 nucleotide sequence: TGTGCCAGCAGCGAACAGGGACTATCAGGGCCCCAGCATTTT.

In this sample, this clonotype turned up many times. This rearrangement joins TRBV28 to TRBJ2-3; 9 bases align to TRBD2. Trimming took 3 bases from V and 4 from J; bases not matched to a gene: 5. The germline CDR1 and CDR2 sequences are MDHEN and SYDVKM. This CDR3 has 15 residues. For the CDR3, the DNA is TGTGCCAGCAGTTTCGGCGGGGGGGCACCAGATACGCAGTATTTT. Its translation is CASSFGGGAPDTQYF.

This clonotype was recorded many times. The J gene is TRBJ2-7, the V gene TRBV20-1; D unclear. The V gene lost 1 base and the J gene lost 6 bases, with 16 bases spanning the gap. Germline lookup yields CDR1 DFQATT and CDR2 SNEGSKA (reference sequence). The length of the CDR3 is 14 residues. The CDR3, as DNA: TGCAGTGCTAGAGTCGGACGTCCCTCATCCGAGCAGTACTTC. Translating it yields CSARVGRPSSEQYF.

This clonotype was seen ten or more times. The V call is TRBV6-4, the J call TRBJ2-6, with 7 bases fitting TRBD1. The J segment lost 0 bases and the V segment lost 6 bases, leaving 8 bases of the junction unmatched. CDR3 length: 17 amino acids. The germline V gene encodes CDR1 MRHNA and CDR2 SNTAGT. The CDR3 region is CASSHRQGSSGANVLTF. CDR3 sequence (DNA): TGTGCCAGCAGCCACCGACAGGGAAGCTCTGGGGCCAACGTCCTGACTTTC.

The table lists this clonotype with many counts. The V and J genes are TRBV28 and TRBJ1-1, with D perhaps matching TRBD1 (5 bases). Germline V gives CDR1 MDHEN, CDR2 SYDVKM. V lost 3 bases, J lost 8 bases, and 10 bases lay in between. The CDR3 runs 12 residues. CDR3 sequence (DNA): TGTGCCAGCAGTTTTTGGGGGGAGGAAGCTTTCTTT. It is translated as CASSFWGEEAFF.

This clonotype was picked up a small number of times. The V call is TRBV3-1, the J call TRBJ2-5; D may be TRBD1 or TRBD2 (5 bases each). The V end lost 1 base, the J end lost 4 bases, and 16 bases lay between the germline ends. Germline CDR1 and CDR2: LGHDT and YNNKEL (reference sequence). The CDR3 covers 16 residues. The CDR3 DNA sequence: TGTGCCAGCAGCCAAGGCGCTCAGGGCAGCGGAGAGACCCAGTACTTC. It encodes CASSQGAQGSGETQYF.

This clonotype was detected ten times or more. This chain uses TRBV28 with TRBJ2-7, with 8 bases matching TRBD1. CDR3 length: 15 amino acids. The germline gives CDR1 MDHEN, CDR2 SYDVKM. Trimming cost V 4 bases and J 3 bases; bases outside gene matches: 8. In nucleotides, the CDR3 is TGTGCCAGCAGTTCCAGGACAGGGCCCCTCTACGAGCAGTACTTC. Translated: CASSSRTGPLYEQYF.

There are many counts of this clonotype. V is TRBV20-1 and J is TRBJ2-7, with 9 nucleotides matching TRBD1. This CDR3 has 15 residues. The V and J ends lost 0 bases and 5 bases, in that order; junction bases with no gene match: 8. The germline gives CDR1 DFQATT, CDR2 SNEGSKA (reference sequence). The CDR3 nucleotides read TGCAGTGCTAGAGAGACAGGGGGTGAGAGGCACGAGCAGTACTTC. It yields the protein CSARETGGERHEQYF.

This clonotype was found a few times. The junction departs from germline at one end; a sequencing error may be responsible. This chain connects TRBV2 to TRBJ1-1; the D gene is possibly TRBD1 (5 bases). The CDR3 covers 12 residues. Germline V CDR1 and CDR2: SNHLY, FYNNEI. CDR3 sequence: CASGQEFTEALF. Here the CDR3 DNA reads TGTGCCAGCGGACAAGAGTTCACTGAAGCTCTCTTT.

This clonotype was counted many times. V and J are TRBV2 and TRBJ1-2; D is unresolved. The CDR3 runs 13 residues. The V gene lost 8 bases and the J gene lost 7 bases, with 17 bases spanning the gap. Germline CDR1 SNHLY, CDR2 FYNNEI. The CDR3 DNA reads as TGTGCCAGCCCCGATGGAGGTTTAGGTGGCTACACCTTC. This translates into CASPDGGLGGYTF.

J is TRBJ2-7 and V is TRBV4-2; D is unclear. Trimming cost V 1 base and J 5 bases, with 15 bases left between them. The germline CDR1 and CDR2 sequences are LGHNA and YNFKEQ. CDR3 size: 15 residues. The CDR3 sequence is CASSQGRDWPHEQYF. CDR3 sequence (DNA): TGTGCCAGCAGCCAAGGGCGAGACTGGCCCCACGAGCAGTACTTC.

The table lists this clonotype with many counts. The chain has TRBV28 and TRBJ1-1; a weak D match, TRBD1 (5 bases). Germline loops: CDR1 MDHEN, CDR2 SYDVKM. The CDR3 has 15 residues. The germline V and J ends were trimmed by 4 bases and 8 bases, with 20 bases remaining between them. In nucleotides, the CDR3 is TGTGCCAGCAGTTCACGACAGCTACTCGCTAAAGAAGCTTTCTTT. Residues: CASSSRQLLAKEAFF.

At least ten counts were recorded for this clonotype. The CDR3 DNA is TGTGCCAGCAGTGACGGCAGGGCTACTGAAGCTTTCTTT. Encoded protein: CASSDGRATEAFF. The V and J genes are TRBV6-1 and TRBJ1-1, with D perhaps TRBD1 (5 bases). Per germline, CDR1 MNHNS and CDR2 SASEGT. V was cut by 3 bases and J by 5 bases, with 10 bases left in between. The length of the CDR3 is 13 residues.

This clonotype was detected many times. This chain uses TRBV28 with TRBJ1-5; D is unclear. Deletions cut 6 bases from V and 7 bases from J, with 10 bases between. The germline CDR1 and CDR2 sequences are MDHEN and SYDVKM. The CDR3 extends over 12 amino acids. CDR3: CASSYTRQPQHF. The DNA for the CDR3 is TGTGCCAGCAGCTATACACGACAGCCCCAGCATTTT. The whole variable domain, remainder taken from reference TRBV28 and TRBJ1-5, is DVKVTQSSRYLVKRTGEKVFLECVQDMDHENMFWYRQDPGLGLRLIYFSYDVKMKEKGDIPEGYSVSREKKERFSLILESASTNQTSMYLCASSYTRQPQHFGDGTRLSIL.

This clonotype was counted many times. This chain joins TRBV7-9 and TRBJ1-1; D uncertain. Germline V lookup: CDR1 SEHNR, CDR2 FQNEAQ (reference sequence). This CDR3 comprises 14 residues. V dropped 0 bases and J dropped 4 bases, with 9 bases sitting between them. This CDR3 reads CASSLAGTSTEAFF. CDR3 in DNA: TGTGCCAGCAGCTTAGCGGGTACCTCCACTGAAGCTTTCTTT.

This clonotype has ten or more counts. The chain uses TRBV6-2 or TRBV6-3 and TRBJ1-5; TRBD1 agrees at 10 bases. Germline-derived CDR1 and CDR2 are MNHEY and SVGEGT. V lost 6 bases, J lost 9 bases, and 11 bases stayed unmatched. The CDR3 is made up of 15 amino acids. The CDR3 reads CASSTGTGDLRPQHF. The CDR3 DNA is TGTGCCAGCAGCACCGGGACAGGGGACCTAAGGCCCCAGCATTTT.

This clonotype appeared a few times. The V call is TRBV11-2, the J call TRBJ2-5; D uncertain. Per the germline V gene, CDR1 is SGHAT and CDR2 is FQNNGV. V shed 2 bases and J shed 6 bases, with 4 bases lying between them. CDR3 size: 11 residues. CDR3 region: CASSLTQTQYF. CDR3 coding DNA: TGTGCCAGCAGCTTAACACAGACCCAGTACTTC.

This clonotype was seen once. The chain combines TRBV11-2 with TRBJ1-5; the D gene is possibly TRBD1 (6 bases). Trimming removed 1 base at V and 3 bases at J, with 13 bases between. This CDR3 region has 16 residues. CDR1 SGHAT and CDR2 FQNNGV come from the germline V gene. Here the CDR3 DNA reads TGTGCCAGCAGCTTAGGGACAGCGCTACACAATCAGCCCCAGCATTTT. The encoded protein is CASSLGTALHNQPQHF.

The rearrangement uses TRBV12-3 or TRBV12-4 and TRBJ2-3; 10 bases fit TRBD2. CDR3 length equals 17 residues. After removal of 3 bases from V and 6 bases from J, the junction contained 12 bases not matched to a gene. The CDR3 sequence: CASSFGGASGGLDTQYF. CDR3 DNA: TGTGCCAGCAGTTTTGGTGGGGCTAGCGGGGGTTTGGATACGCAGTATTTT.

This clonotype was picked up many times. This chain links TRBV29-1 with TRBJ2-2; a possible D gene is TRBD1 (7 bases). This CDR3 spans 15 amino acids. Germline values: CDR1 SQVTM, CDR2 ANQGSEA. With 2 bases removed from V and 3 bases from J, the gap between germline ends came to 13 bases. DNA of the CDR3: TGCAGCGTTGAACTCCAGGGGGGTTACACCGGGGAGCTGTTTTTT. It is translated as CSVELQGGYTGELFF.

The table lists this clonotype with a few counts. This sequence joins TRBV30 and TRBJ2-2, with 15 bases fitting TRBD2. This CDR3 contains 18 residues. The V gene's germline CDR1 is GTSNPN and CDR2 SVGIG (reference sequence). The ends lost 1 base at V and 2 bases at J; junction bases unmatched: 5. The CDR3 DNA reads TGTGCCTGGAGTGGCGGGACTAGCGGGAGGAGCAACACCGGGGAGCTGTTTTTT. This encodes CAWSGGTSGRSNTGELFF.

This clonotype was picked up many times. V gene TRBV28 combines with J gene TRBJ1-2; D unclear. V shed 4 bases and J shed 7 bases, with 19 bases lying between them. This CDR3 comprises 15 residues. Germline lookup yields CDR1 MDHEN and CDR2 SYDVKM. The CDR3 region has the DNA TGTGCCAGCAGTTCCCCCGCGGGAGGCCGAGCTGGCTACACCTTC. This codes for CASSSPAGGRAGYTF.

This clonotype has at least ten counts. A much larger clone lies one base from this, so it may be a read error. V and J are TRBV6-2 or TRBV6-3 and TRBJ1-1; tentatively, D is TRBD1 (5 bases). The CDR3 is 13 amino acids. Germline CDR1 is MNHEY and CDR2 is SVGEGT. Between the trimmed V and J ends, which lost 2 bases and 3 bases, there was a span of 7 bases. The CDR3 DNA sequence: TGTGCCAGCAGTTACGTGGGGGACACTGAAGCTTTCTTT. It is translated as CASSYVGDTEAFF.

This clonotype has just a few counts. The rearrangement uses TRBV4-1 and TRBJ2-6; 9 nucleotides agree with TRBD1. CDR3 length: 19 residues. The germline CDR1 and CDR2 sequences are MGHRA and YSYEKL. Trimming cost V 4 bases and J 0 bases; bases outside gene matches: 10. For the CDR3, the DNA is TGCGCCAGCAGCCGCCTGGGGACAGGGTCTAACTCTGGGGCCAACGTCCTGACTTTC. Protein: CASSRLGTGSNSGANVLTF.

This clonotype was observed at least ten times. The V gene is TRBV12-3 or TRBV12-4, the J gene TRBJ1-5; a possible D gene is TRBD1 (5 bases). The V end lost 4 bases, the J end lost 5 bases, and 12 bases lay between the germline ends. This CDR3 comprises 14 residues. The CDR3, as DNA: TGTGCCAGCAGTTCAGGGAGTTTGGATCAGCCCCAGCATTTT. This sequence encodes CASSSGSLDQPQHF.

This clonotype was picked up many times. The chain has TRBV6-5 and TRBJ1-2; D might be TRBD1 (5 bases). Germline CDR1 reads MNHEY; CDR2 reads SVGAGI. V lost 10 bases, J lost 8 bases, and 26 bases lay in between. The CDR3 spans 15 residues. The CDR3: CATPRFGTQEVGYTF. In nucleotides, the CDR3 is TGTGCCACCCCGCGTTTTGGGACGCAAGAAGTAGGCTACACCTTC.